This T cell receptor beta chain was observed in a study of spatial heterogeneity in lung cancer. This clonotype was detected once. A much larger clone lies one base from this, so it may be a read error. Every cDNA TCR molecule received its own unique molecular identifier. TCRdb redid the calling of the 5' RACE reads with MiXCR, one entry per CDR3 protein. The profile shows 35,000 to 40,000 distinct CDR3 sequences, roughly 6.5% of them singletons. This CDR3 has 17 amino acids. Germline loops: CDR1 SEHNR, CDR2 FQNEAQ (reference sequence). Time point meaning: sample taken at primary tumor resection. The study sequenced unsorted whole RNA from tumor, nontumor lung or frozen PBMC.

V gene TRBV7-9 combines with J gene TRBJ2-6; possible D gene TRBD2, 6 bases. The sequencing used PBMCs, collected at surgery. This receptor was obtained from a female donor with early-stage non-small cell lung cancer. CDR3 protein: CASSSRGRTSGAYVLTF. The DNA of the CDR3 is TGTGCCAGCAGCTCGCGGGGACGGACCTCTGGGGCCTACGTCCTGACTTTC.